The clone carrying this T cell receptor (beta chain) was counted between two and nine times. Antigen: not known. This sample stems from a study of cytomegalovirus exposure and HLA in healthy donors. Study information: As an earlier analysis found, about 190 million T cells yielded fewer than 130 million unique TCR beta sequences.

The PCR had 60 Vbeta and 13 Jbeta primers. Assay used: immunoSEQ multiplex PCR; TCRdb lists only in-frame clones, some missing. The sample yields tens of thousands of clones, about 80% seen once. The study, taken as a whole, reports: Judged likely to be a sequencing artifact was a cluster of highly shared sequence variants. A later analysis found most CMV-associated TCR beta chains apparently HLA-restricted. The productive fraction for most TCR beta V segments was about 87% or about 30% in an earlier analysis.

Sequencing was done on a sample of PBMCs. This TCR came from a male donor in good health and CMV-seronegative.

The CDR3, as DNA: TGTGCCAGCAGTTACGGCTTCGGGGGGGACTCCTACGAGCAGTACTTC. This translates into CASSYGFGGDSYEQYF. The chain recombines TRBV6-5 with TRBJ2-7, with 8 nucleotides matching TRBD2. Trimming cost V 2 bases and J 0 bases; bases outside gene matches: 6. The CDR3 contains 16 residues. Germline V gives CDR1 MNHEY, CDR2 SVGAGI.